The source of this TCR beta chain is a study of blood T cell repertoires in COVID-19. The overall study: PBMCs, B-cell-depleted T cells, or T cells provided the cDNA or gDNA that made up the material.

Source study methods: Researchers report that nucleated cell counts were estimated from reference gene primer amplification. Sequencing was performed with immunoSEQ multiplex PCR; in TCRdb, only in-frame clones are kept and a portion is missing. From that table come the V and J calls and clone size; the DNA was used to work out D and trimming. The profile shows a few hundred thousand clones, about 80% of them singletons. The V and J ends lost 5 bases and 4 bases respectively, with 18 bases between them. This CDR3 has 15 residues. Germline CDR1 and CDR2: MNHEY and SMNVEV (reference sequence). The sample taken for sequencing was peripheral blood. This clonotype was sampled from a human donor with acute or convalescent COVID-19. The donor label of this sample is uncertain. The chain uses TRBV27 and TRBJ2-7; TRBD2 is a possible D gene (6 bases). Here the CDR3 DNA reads TGTGCCAGCAGTCTGGGGCCTAGCGTCGGGTACGAGCAGTACTTC. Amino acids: CASSLGPSVGYEQYF.